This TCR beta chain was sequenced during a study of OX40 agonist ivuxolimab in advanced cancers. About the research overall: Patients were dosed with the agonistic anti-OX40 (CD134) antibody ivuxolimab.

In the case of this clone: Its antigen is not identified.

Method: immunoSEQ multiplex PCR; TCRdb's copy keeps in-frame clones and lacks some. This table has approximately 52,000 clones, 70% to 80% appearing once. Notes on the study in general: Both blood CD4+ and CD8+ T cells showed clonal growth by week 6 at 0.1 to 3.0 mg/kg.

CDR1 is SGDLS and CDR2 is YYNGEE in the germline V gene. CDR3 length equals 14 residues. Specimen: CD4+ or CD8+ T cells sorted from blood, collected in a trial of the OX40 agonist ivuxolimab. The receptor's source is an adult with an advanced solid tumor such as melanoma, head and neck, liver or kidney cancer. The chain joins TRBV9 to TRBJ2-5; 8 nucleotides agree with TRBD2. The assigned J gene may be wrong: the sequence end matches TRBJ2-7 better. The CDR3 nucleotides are TGTGCCAGCAGCCCCGGAAGCGGGAGAAGCGAGCAGTACTTC. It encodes CASSPGSGRSEQYF.